This T cell receptor (beta chain) was observed in a study of blood T cells in healthy people across ages. Study as a whole: Capture by template switching was about one barcoded beta molecule per two T cells.

Sample-barcoded 5' priming and a J-beta primer mix drove a second PCR of roughly 6 to 12 cycles. Each CDR3 protein gets one entry after TCRdb re-called the 5' RACE reads with MiXCR. The sample contains about 1.8 million distinct CDR3 sequences, roughly 52% of which appear only once. Study-wide points: Naive T cell percentage showed a strong correlation with the diversity of TCR beta. Unsorted PBMC input precluded a conclusive naive versus antigen-experienced comparison. Across the age range, TCR beta diversity per million T cells fell in a roughly linear way.

Trimming took 6 bases from V and 6 from J, leaving 18 bases between them. Germline CDR1 and CDR2: MDHEN and SYDVKM. This CDR3 comprises 14 residues. Points on this clonotype: Its specificity is not known.

Material: blood. The TCR sequence derives from a woman in her forties in good health. The chain links TRBV28 to TRBJ2-7; TRBD1 is a possible D gene (6 bases). The CDR3 coding sequence is TGTGCCAGCAGGGACAGACCCCCTCGTCCCGAGCAGTACTTC. Translation gives CASRDRPPRPEQYF.